The 18 T cell receptor beta chains below all came from one sample that was sequenced in a study of blood T cell repertoires in COVID-19. Assay used: immunoSEQ multiplex PCR; TCRdb lists only in-frame clones, some missing. Found here are approximately 100,000 clones, 89% of them singletons; the top ten hold around 3.8%. The sample comprised peripheral blood. These receptors originate from an older woman with acute or convalescent COVID-19.

This clone was seen once. The gene calls are TRBV10-3 and TRBJ2-3, with D tentatively TRBD2 (6 bases). This CDR3 comprises 13 residues. From germline, CDR1 is ENHRY and CDR2 SYGVKD. Deletions cut 3 bases from V and 9 bases from J, with 13 bases between. CDR3 nucleotide sequence: TGTGCCATCAGTGACGGGGCCGCGGGGACGCAGTATTTT. Its protein is CAISDGAAGTQYF.

This sequence joins TRBV6-5 and TRBJ2-1, with TRBD2 matching 8 bases. This CDR3 has 15 residues. Germline CDR1 MNHEY, CDR2 SVGAGI. The trim removed 5 bases at V and 6 bases at J, leaving 9 bases unmatched. CDR3 loop: CASSRKAGAGNEQFF. The CDR3 region has the DNA TGTGCCAGCAGTCGAAAAGCGGGAGCGGGCAATGAGCAGTTCTTC.

This chain connects TRBV25-1 to TRBJ2-1; D ambiguous. Germline V lookup: CDR1 MGHDK, CDR2 SYGVNS. Trimming shortened V by 5 bases and J by 6 bases, and 5 bases separated the two germline ends. The CDR3 consists of 11 residues. CDR3 loop: CASSRSNEQFF. CDR3 coding DNA: TGTGCCAGCAGTCGTTCCAATGAGCAGTTCTTC.

The chain carries TRBV28 and TRBJ2-2; 7 bases agree with TRBD1. The CDR3 is made up of 15 amino acids. V trimming: 5 bases; J trimming: 5 bases; junction bases outside the gene matches: 8. Germline CDR1 is MDHEN and CDR2 is SYDVKM. The CDR3 nucleotides read TGTGCCAGCAGTGCTGACAGGGTGAGAACCGGGGAGCTGTTTTTT. As protein: CASSADRVRTGELFF.

This rearrangement joins TRBV2 to TRBJ2-1, with 7 bases that match TRBD2. This CDR3 region has 15 residues. CDR1 is SNHLY, CDR2 FYNNEI, per germline. Trimming removed 4 bases from V and 8 bases from J; junction bases left unmatched: 11. The CDR3 sequence is CASSAVASGTDEQFF. The CDR3 region has the DNA TGTGCCAGCAGTGCCGTGGCTAGCGGAACGGATGAGCAGTTCTTC.

This chain connects TRBV2 to TRBJ1-6; no clear D gene. The CDR3 totals 16 residues. The V gene lost 2 bases and the J gene lost 2 bases, with 10 bases spanning the gap. Looked up from germline, CDR1 is SNHLY and CDR2 is FYNNEI. In DNA, the CDR3 is TGTGCCAGCAGTGAATCAGGCGCCACCTATAATTCACCCCTCCACTTT. It encodes CASSESGATYNSPLHF.

This clone was detected only once. The gene calls are TRBV5-4 and TRBJ2-7, with TRBD2 matching 7 bases. CDR3 length: 14 residues. V lost 2 bases to trimming and J lost 4 bases; unmatched junction nucleotides: 6. Germline assignment: CDR1 SGHNT and CDR2 YYREEE (reference sequence). This CDR3 reads CASSFGGSRYEQYF. The CDR3 DNA reads as TGTGCCAGCAGCTTTGGCGGGAGTCGGTACGAGCAGTACTTC.

V is TRBV7-3 and J is TRBJ2-2; weak D call: TRBD1 (6 bases). This CDR3 has 13 residues. Germline CDR1 SGHTA, CDR2 FQGTGA. Trimming stripped 5 bases from V and 11 bases from J, with 15 bases between. CDR3 in DNA: TGTGCCAGCAGCCCGATCCCAGGGGAAGAGCTGTTTTTT. It is translated as CASSPIPGEELFF.

The chain has TRBV19 and TRBJ1-2; TRBD1 might be the D (5 bases). The CDR3 loop spans 15 amino acids. The germline CDR1 and CDR2 sequences are LNHDA and SQIVND (reference sequence). Between the trimmed V and J ends, which lost 5 bases and 7 bases, there was a span of 20 bases. CDR3 DNA sequence: TGTGCCAGTAGTGCGGGACGGCCGCTAAGGTTTGGCTACACCTTC. As protein: CASSAGRPLRFGYTF.

The rearrangement uses TRBV7-3 and TRBJ2-1; possible D gene TRBD2, 6 bases. This CDR3 comprises 16 residues. With 2 bases removed from V and 0 bases from J, the gap between germline ends came to 11 bases. Germline V gives CDR1 SGHTA, CDR2 FQGTGA. The CDR3 sequence: CASSLYAGTSYNEQFF. DNA of the CDR3: TGTGCCAGCAGCTTATACGCGGGGACCTCCTACAATGAGCAGTTCTTC. Combining the CDR3 with reference TRBV7-3 and TRBJ2-1 gives the whole variable domain GAGVSQTPSNKVTEKGKYVELRCDPISGHTALYWYRQSLGQGPEFLIYFQGTGAADDSGLPNDRFFAVRPEGSVSTLKIQRTERGDSAVYLCASSLYAGTSYNEQFFGPGTRLTVL.

The rearrangement joins TRBV7-8 to TRBJ2-7; tentatively, D is TRBD2 (6 bases). The germline CDR1 and CDR2 sequences are SGHVS and FQNEAQ. This CDR3 comprises 13 residues. The V gene lost 4 bases and the J gene lost 2 bases, with 9 bases spanning the gap. The CDR3 nucleotides read TGTGCCAGCAGCTCCGCGGGGACCTACGAGCAGTACGTC. Residues: CASSSAGTYEQYV.

The chain is built from TRBV3-1 (or the pseudogene TRBV3-2) and TRBJ1-4; tentative D call: TRBD1 (5 bases). This CDR3 spans 16 amino acids. V shed 2 bases and J shed 0 bases, with 10 bases lying between them. The germline CDR1 and CDR2 sequences are LGHDT and YNNKEL (reference sequence). CDR3 nucleotide sequence: TGTGCCAGCAGCCAAAGGGGACTGGCAACTAATGAAAAACTGTTTTTT. This translates into CASSQRGLATNEKLFF.

V usage is TRBV27 and J usage is TRBJ2-3; D is uncertain. There are 15 residues in the CDR3. CDR1 and CDR2 (germline): MNHEY, SMNVEV (reference sequence). V was cut by 0 bases and J by 3 bases, with 10 bases left in between. Here the CDR3 reads CASSLSYRLTDTQYF. In DNA, the CDR3 is TGTGCCAGCAGTTTATCGTATCGCCTAACAGATACGCAGTATTTT.

This CDR3 reads CASSRGAGPDTQYF. The CDR3 nucleotides are TGTGCCAGCAGTCGGGGGGCAGGGCCAGATACGCAGTATTTT. The chain uses TRBV7-3 and TRBJ2-3; possible D gene TRBD2, 7 bases. Deletions cut 6 bases from V and 4 bases from J, with 14 bases between. The CDR3 length is 14 residues. The germline V gene encodes CDR1 SGHTA and CDR2 FQGTGA.

The table lists this clone with a count of one. The chain recombines TRBV30 with TRBJ1-6; D remains unclear. Germline V gene data show CDR1 as GTSNPN and CDR2 as SVGIG (reference sequence). The CDR3 totals 14 residues. The V and J ends lost 3 bases and 8 bases respectively, with 14 bases between them. CDR3 amino acids: CAWSPDGSHSPLHF. In DNA form, the CDR3 reads TGTGCCTGGAGCCCTGACGGGTCACATTCACCCCTCCACTTT.

The V and J genes are TRBV24-1 and TRBJ1-2; no reliable D call. The V end lost 4 bases, the J end lost 5 bases, and 7 bases lay between the germline ends. The CDR3 is made up of 12 amino acids. Per germline, CDR1 KGHDR and CDR2 SFDVKD. In DNA, the CDR3 is TGTGCCACCAGTGACCCCCTTTATGGCTACACCTTC. Residues: CATSDPLYGYTF.

This clone was found once. The chain employs TRBV6-5 and TRBJ1-6; a weak D match, TRBD1 (5 bases). This CDR3 has 12 residues. Trimming removed 5 bases from V and 7 bases from J, with 6 bases in between. Germline assignment: CDR1 MNHEY and CDR2 SVGAGI. Here the CDR3 DNA reads TGTGCCAGCAGTCCAGGGAATTCACCCCTCCACTTT. Amino acids: CASSPGNSPLHF.

The J gene is TRBJ1-2, the V gene TRBV6-5, with TRBD1 as a possible D gene (6 bases). Trimming left V 7 bases short and J 5 bases short, with 17 bases between. CDR3 size: 14 residues. Germline V gives CDR1 MNHEY, CDR2 SVGAGI. For the CDR3, the DNA is TGTGCCAGCATCCAATCAGGGGAGGGATATGGCTACACCTTC. Its protein product is CASIQSGEGYGYTF.